One sample yielded the 4 T cell receptor beta chains listed below, sequenced in a study of T cell responses to AZD1222 COVID-19 vaccine. The repertoire was sequenced with immunoSEQ multiplex PCR; TCRdb's copy has only in-frame clones and lacks some. This table holds roughly 150,000 clones, approximately 83% found once. The sample consisted of peripheral blood, taken on day 0 of AZD1222 vaccination. The receptors were gathered from an adult in good health.

The chain joins TRBV12-1 to TRBJ2-7. TRBV12-1 is classified as a pseudogene. CDR3 length: 17 amino acids. The CDR3 reads CASSHDHRDGPSYEQYF. The CDR3 DNA follows: TGTGCCAGCAGCCATGACCACCGGGACGGACCCTCCTACGAGCAGTACTTC.

A few counts support this clone. CDR3 sequence: CASSPLAGVNEKLFF. CDR3 DNA sequence: TGTGCCAGTAGCCCCTTGGCAGGGGTTAATGAAAAACTGTTTTTT. This rearrangement joins TRBV19 to TRBJ1-4, with D possibly being TRBD1 (6 bases). Germline V gives CDR1 LNHDA, CDR2 SQIVND (reference sequence). V shed 6 bases and J shed 4 bases, with 15 bases lying between them. The CDR3 length is 15 residues.

V gene TRBV6-2 or TRBV6-3 combines with J gene TRBJ1-1; 7 positions match TRBD1. The J segment lost 0 bases and the V segment lost 4 bases, leaving 2 bases of the junction unmatched. This CDR3 has 14 residues. Germline V gene data show CDR1 as MNHEY and CDR2 as SVGEGT. CDR3 sequence (DNA): TGTGCCAGCAGTTGGGACAGACTGAACACTGAAGCTTTCTTT. Its protein is CASSWDRLNTEAFF.

The V call is TRBV10-3, the J call TRBJ2-1; 9 bases are a match to TRBD2. The germline gives CDR1 ENHRY, CDR2 SYGVKD. CDR3 size: 18 residues. Trimming cost V 0 bases and J 0 bases; bases outside gene matches: 6. The CDR3 DNA follows: TGTGCCATCAGTGAGTCGGGTAGCGGGGGTGCCTCCTACAATGAGCAGTTCTTC. This translates into CAISESGSGGASYNEQFF.